This TCR beta chain derives from a study of beta chain features in type 1 diabetes. What was sequenced were expressed TCRB transcripts, since all of the isolated RNA had been reverse transcribed. Sequenced by immunoSEQ multiplex PCR; TCRdb stores in-frame clones only, minus some. This table has over 700,000 clones, around a sixth appearing once. Concerning this clone itself: Its specificity is unknown.

One heparinised blood draw, averaging roughly 120 mL, came from each donor. CD45RO/CCR7/CD25/CD127/CD95/CD27 staining was used to isolate CD4+ naive, central memory, regulatory and stem cell-like memory cells by sorting. All of the sorted populations showed purity greater than 98%. Study conclusions and caveats: Among type 1 diabetes patients, VDJ junctions had fewer insertions and more deletions.

The sample was naive CD4+ T cells from blood. The sequence derives from a young woman in good health.

The DNA for the CDR3 is TGTGCCAGCAGCCTCAGGAAAGGGGTTTCCTACGAGCAGTACTTC. As protein: CASSLRKGVSYEQYF. The J gene is TRBJ2-7, the V gene TRBV7-9, with D possibly being TRBD1 (5 bases). The CDR3 is 15 residues long. V dropped 5 bases and J dropped 1 base, with 15 bases sitting between them. Germline values: CDR1 SEHNR, CDR2 FQNEAQ (reference sequence). Together with reference TRBV7-9 and TRBJ2-7, the CDR3 gives the full variable domain: DTGVSQNPRHKITKRGQNVTFRCDPISEHNRLYWYRQTLGQGPEFLTYFQNEAQLEKSRLLSDRFSAERPKGSFSTLEIQRTEQGDSAMYLCASSLRKGVSYEQYFGPGTRLTVT.